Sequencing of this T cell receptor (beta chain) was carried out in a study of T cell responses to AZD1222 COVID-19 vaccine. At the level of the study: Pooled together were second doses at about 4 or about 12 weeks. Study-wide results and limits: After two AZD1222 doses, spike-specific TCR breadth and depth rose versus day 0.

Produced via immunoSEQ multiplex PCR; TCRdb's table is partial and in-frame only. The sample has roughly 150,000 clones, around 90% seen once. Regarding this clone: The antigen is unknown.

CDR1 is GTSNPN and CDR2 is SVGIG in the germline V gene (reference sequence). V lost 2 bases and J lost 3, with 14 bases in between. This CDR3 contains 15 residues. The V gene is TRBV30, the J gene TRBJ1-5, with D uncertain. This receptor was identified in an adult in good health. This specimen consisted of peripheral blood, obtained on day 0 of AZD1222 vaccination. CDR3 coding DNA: TGTGCCTGGAGTCAAGGGTTCCGACCCAATCAGCCCCAGCATTTT. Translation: CAWSQGFRPNQPQHF.